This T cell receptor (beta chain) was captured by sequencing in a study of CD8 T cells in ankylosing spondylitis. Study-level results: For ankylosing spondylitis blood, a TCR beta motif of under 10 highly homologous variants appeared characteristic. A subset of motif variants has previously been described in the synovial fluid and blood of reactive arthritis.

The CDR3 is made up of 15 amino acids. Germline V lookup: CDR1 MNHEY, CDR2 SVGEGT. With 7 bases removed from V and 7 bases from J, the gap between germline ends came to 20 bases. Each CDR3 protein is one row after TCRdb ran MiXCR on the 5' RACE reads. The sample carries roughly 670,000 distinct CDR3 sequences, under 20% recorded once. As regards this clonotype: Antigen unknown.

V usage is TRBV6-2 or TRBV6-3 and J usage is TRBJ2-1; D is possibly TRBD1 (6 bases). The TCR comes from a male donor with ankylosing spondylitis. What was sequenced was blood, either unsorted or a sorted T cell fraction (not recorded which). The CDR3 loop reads CASTPPRGPANEQFF. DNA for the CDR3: TGTGCCAGCACCCCCCCCAGGGGCCCGGCGAATGAGCAGTTCTTC.